These 6 T cell receptor beta chains were sequenced from one sample in a study of shared clonotypes between healthy human individuals. The protocol was immunoSEQ multiplex PCR, while the TCRdb copy is restricted to in-frame clones and leaves out a portion. Of about 1.5 million clones in the sample, 95% to 97% were seen once. Sequenced sample: naive CD4+ T cells sorted from blood. As for subset: CD45RA+ positively selected. These receptors were taken from a man aged 25-40 years in good health.

This chain joins TRBV28 and TRBJ2-1; D is unresolved. This CDR3 has 12 amino acids. Trimming cost V 6 bases and J 7 bases, with 10 bases left between them. Per germline, CDR1 MDHEN and CDR2 SYDVKM. The CDR3 loop reads CASRLNGNEQFF. The CDR3 DNA is TGTGCCAGCAGGCTCAACGGGAATGAGCAGTTCTTC.

CDR3 bases: TGTGCCAGCAGCTTACCAATACTAGCGGGAGAATACGAGCAGTACTTC. It encodes CASSLPILAGEYEQYF. V and J are TRBV7-8 and TRBJ2-7; TRBD2 matches 11 bases. CDR1 is SGHVS, CDR2 FQNEAQ, per germline. The CDR3 runs to 16 residues. Trimming cost V 2 bases and J 4 bases; bases outside gene matches: 7.

The chain is built from TRBV19 and TRBJ2-7; 11 nucleotides align to TRBD1. Germline V gene lookup returns CDR1 LNHDA and CDR2 SQIVND (reference sequence). This CDR3 has 14 residues. V was pared by 5 bases and J by 9 bases, with 9 bases of the junction left unmatched. The CDR3 reads CASSLSPGQGVQYF. In DNA, the CDR3 is TGTGCCAGTAGTTTATCCCCGGGACAGGGGGTGCAGTACTTC.

This rearrangement joins TRBV4-3 to TRBJ2-7; D uncertain. The V end was cut by 0 bases, the J end by 2 bases, with 11 bases between. The CDR3 sequence is 15 residues long. Germline CDR1 LGHNA, CDR2 YSLEER. The CDR3 bases are TGCGCCAGCAGCCAAGATCTCGGTCAGGCCTACGAGCAGTACTTC. This codes for CASSQDLGQAYEQYF.

The chain employs TRBV6-5 and TRBJ1-4, with D possibly TRBD1 on 6 matching bases. Germline CDR1 MNHEY, CDR2 SVGAGI. The V end lost 9 bases, the J end lost 0 bases, and 14 bases lay between the germline ends. CDR3 length equals 15 residues. The CDR3 region is CASRGTPATNEKLFF. The CDR3 DNA reads TGTGCCAGTAGGGGGACACCCGCAACTAATGAAAAACTGTTTTTT.

The chain joins TRBV7-3 to TRBJ2-1; D ambiguous. The CDR3 loop spans 11 amino acids. V was trimmed by 1 base and J by 9 bases, leaving 4 bases between them. Germline CDR1 is SGHTA and CDR2 is FQGTGA. CDR3 residues: CASSLSGEQFF. The CDR3 region has the DNA TGTGCCAGCAGCTTAAGCGGTGAGCAGTTCTTC.